Below are 9 T cell receptor beta chains sequenced from a single sample in a study of molecular identifiers for immune sequencing clone quantification. One entry per CDR3 protein, called by TCRdb with MiXCR from the PCR reads. The sample shows about 640,000 distinct CDR3 sequences, less than 20% of them seen only once. The sequencing input was naive CD8+ T cells from blood, with Jurkat cell RNA spiked in. Subset defined: FACS-sorted CD8+CD4-CCR7+CD45RA+ naive T cells. The receptor set was obtained from a human donor in good health. Some libraries in this study had Jurkat cell RNA spiked in.

This clonotype was seen ten or more times. The chain uses TRBV29-1 and TRBJ2-2; D is possibly TRBD1 (7 bases). The CDR3 extends over 17 amino acids. Germline V CDR1 and CDR2: SQVTM, ANQGSEA. V was pared by 6 bases and J by 3 bases, with 23 bases between. The CDR3 sequence is CSVKGAPRLEYTGELFF. The CDR3 DNA reads TGCAGCGTGAAGGGGGCGCCGAGACTAGAATACACCGGGGAGCTGTTTTTT.

In the case of this clonotype: Germline and junction disagree at one end, which may indicate a read error. The CDR3 bases are TGCGCCAGTAGCTTGGGGGCGGGGTTCAGTACGGACGAGCAGTACTTC. Encoded protein: CASSLGAGFSTDEQYF. The chain has TRBV5-1 and TRBJ2-7; TRBD1 or TRBD2 may be the D gene (6 bases each). The CDR3 is 16 residues long. CDR1 and CDR2 (germline): SGHRS, YFSETQ.

This clonotype was observed at least ten times. The rearrangement uses TRBV4-1 and TRBJ2-5, with TRBD1 matching over 11 bases. J gave up 3 bases and V 1 base, and 4 bases lay outside the gene matches. Germline V CDR1 and CDR2: MGHRA, YSYEKL. The CDR3 loop spans 16 amino acids. As DNA, the CDR3 is TGCGCCAGCAGCCAAGTCCCGGGACAGGGGGAAGAGACCCAGTACTTC. Its protein is CASSQVPGQGEETQYF.

This chain links TRBV7-6 with TRBJ2-5; 9 bases map to TRBD1. V lost 5 bases to trimming and J lost 4 bases; unmatched junction nucleotides: 8. The CDR3 runs 15 residues. CDR1 and CDR2 from the germline V gene are SGHVS and FNYEAQ. DNA for the CDR3: TGTGCCAGCAGCCCCCGTGACAGGGGGTCAGAGACCCAGTACTTC. Translation gives CASSPRDRGSETQYF.

This clonotype was recorded at least ten times. The V and J genes are TRBV30 and TRBJ2-1, with 7 bases that match TRBD2. V gave up 3 bases and J gave up 1 base; unmatched junction bases: 9. Germline V lookup: CDR1 GTSNPN, CDR2 SVGIG (reference sequence). The CDR3 runs to 16 residues. The CDR3 DNA reads as TGTGCCTGGAGGGGGGGGACTGAGTGGTCCTACAATGAGCAGTTCTTC. It translates to CAWRGGTEWSYNEQFF.

This clonotype appeared many times. The chain joins TRBV12-3 or TRBV12-4 to TRBJ2-7; the match to TRBD1 covers 8 bases. Losses at the gene ends were 5 bases for V and 7 bases for J; bases not matched to a gene: 7. CDR3 length: 13 amino acids. In DNA form, the CDR3 reads TGTGCCAGCAGTACCCAGGGGGCGCTTGAGCAGTACTTC. It codes for CASSTQGALEQYF.

This clonotype has a count of ten or more. This chain links TRBV29-1 with TRBJ2-7, with TRBD2 matching 13 bases. After removal of 7 bases from V and 3 bases from J, the junction contained 12 bases not matched to a gene. The CDR3 totals 16 residues. The germline V gene has CDR1 SQVTM and CDR2 ANQGSEA. This chain's CDR3 is CSARGTSGKKFYEQYF. Here the CDR3 DNA reads TGCAGCGCCCGTGGGACTAGCGGGAAAAAGTTCTACGAGCAGTACTTC.

This clonotype was seen once. This rearrangement joins TRBV20-1 to TRBJ2-7; 7 bases map to TRBD2. This CDR3 spans 13 amino acids. Germline V gene sequence: CDR1 DFQATT, CDR2 SNEGSKA (reference sequence). V lost 6 bases to trimming and J lost 2 bases; unmatched junction nucleotides: 7. CDR3 bases: TGCAGTGCCACCGGGACTAAGGCCTACGAGCAGTACTTC. Its translation is CSATGTKAYEQYF.

The chain combines TRBV9 with TRBJ2-5; D is possibly TRBD2 (5 bases). V dropped 3 bases and J dropped 2 bases, with 11 bases sitting between them. Looked up from germline, CDR1 is SGDLS and CDR2 is YYNGEE. The length of the CDR3 is 14 residues. CDR3 sequence: CASSEAGAQETQYF. Here the CDR3 DNA reads TGTGCCAGCAGCGAGGCGGGCGCACAAGAGACCCAGTACTTC.